This TCR beta chain was captured in a study of T cells in Graves' hyperthyroidism and ophthalmopathy. Overall study findings and caveats: Through a model of 13 V-J features, ophthalmopathy was separated from stable hyperthyroidism.

The table lists this clonotype with many counts. No antigen is known for it. Ophthalmopathy patients all had a Clinical Activity Score of at least 3, a NOSPECS grade of at least 4 and disease under 3 months old. The CDR3 sequence is 14 residues long. V shed 8 bases and J 7 bases; nucleotides not matched to a gene: 14. CDR1 SGHAT and CDR2 FQNNGV come from the germline V gene. TCR beta CDR3 sequences were amplified from RNA transcripts. First-round RT-PCR of the TCR CDR3 relied on the HTBI primer set. TCRdb redid the calling of the multiplex PCR reads with MiXCR, one entry per CDR3 protein. The table lists hundreds of thousands of distinct CDR3 sequences, 17% of them singletons.

V gene TRBV11-2 combines with J gene TRBJ2-7, with TRBD1 matching over 7 bases. Sequenced input: blood. This TCR was recovered from a woman aged 18-29 years with Graves' ophthalmopathy. The CDR3 protein is CASRSRQGLQEQYF. DNA of the CDR3: TGTGCCAGCCGTTCGAGACAGGGCCTACAGGAGCAGTACTTC.